The 23 T cell receptor beta chains reported below all come from one sample, sequenced in a study of OX40 agonist ivuxolimab in advanced cancers. Measured with immunoSEQ multiplex PCR; TCRdb has only the in-frame clones, and not every one. The data contain around 67,000 clones, around 80% of them singletons. Sequencing used CD4+ or CD8+ T cells sorted from blood, obtained in a trial of the OX40 agonist ivuxolimab. Receptors were obtained from an adult with an advanced solid tumor such as melanoma, head and neck, liver or kidney cancer.

The rearrangement joins TRBV10-1 to TRBJ1-5; TRBD1 aligns across 7 bases. This CDR3 contains 15 residues. Germline lookup yields CDR1 WNHNN and CDR2 SYGVQD (reference sequence). With V trimmed by 6 bases and J by 6 bases, 11 bases remained unmatched. This CDR3 reads CASRIDRVYSQPQHF. CDR3 coding DNA: TGCGCCAGCAGGATCGACAGGGTGTATAGTCAGCCCCAGCATTTT.

V is TRBV10-3 and J is TRBJ1-1, with D unresolved. Germline CDR1 and CDR2: ENHRY and SYGVKD. The CDR3 covers 12 residues. Trimming took 2 bases from V and 11 from J, leaving 12 bases between them. CDR3 sequence reads: CAISEPLAPAFF. CDR3 coding DNA: TGTGCCATCAGTGAGCCCCTGGCGCCCGCTTTCTTT.

DNA for the CDR3: TGTGCCAGCAGCCGGGACAGGGGGCATGGCTACACCTTC. Its translation: CASSRDRGHGYTF. The chain has TRBV13 and TRBJ1-2; 12 bases are shared with TRBD1. This CDR3 comprises 13 residues. CDR1 and CDR2 (germline): PRHDT, FYEKMQ (reference sequence). V lost 5 bases, J lost 6 bases, and 1 base stayed unmatched.

The rearrangement joins TRBV11-3 to TRBJ2-5; D tentatively fits TRBD1 or TRBD2 (5 bases each). Looked up from germline, CDR1 is SGHNT and CDR2 is YENEEA. The CDR3 runs 15 residues. The ends were cut back, 3 bases at V and 5 bases at J, with 16 bases in the middle. CDR3 in DNA: TGTGCCAGCAGCTTCCGGGACGGCATGGGCGAGACCCAGTACTTC. Protein sequence: CASSFRDGMGETQYF.

In regard to this clone: As the CDR3 is not closed by the conserved phenylalanine or tryptophan, this likely results from a read error. Because the CDR3's place on the DNA is in doubt, the DNA is left out and the CDR3 is given as listed by TCRdb. The rearrangement joins TRBV21-1 to TRBJ1-2. TRBV21-1 is assigned pseudogene status. The CDR3 adds up to 8 amino acids, both ends counted. The CDR3 reads CASSKVTD.

The V call is TRBV5-6, the J call TRBJ1-2; TRBD1 matches at 7 bases. The V gene end was trimmed by 0 bases and the J gene end by 8 bases; junction bases not matched to a gene: 4. This CDR3 is built from 13 residues. Germline CDR1 and CDR2: SGHDT and YYEEEE. The CDR3 DNA reads TGTGCCAGCAGCTTGGCTGCAGGGGGGGGCTACACCTTC. It codes for CASSLAAGGGYTF.

CDR3: CASSLGGGGTRETQYF. In nucleotides, the CDR3 is TGCGCCAGCAGCTTGGGCGGCGGGGGGACTCGGGAGACCCAGTACTTC. The chain couples TRBV5-1 to TRBJ2-5, with TRBD2 identical over 8 bases. This CDR3 is built from 16 residues. Germline values: CDR1 SGHRS, CDR2 YFSETQ. V lost 0 bases and J lost 5; bases outside the gene matches: 9.

The sample holds many counts of this clone. V is TRBV18 and J is TRBJ2-2; D is perhaps TRBD2 (6 bases). Germline V gene lookup returns CDR1 KGHSH and CDR2 LQKENI. The length of the CDR3 is 18 residues. Trimming cost V 0 bases and J 4 bases, with 18 bases left between them. The CDR3 sequence is CASSPPKGGDSSTGELFF. The CDR3 nucleotides are TGTGCCAGCTCACCACCCAAGGGCGGGGACTCGAGCACCGGGGAGCTGTTTTTT.

V is TRBV7-8 and J is TRBJ2-1; 10 bases map to TRBD2. In germline, CDR1 is SGHVS, CDR2 FQNEAQ. The CDR3 is 15 residues long. The V and J ends lost 1 base and 9 bases, in that order; junction bases with no gene match: 6. CDR3 DNA: TGTGCCAGCAGCTTAGTGATAGCGGGGGGTGGTGAGCAGTTCTTC. This codes for CASSLVIAGGGEQFF. Based on the CDR3 plus reference TRBV7-8 and TRBJ2-1, the full variable domain is GAGVSQSPRYKVAKRGQDVALRCDPISGHVSLFWYQQALGQGPEFLTYFQNEAQLDKSGLPSDRFFAERPEGSVSTLKIQRTQQEDSAVYLCASSLVIAGGGEQFFGPGTRLTVL.

The chain has TRBV10-2 and TRBJ2-7; no clear D. V dropped 3 bases and J dropped 2 bases, with 5 bases sitting between them. The length of the CDR3 is 12 residues. CDR1 is WSHSY, CDR2 SAAADI, per germline. CDR3 sequence (DNA): TGCGCCAGCAGTGATCACGCCTACGAGCAGTACTTC. It yields the protein CASSDHAYEQYF.

The chain links TRBV4-1 to TRBJ1-4; D remains ambiguous. Trimming removed 1 base at V and 8 bases at J, with 5 bases between. This CDR3 is 12 amino acids long. Germline values: CDR1 MGHRA, CDR2 YSYEKL. CDR3 amino acids: CASSQVREKLFF. The CDR3 region has the DNA TGCGCCAGCAGCCAAGTCAGAGAAAAACTGTTTTTT.

V usage is TRBV5-1 and J usage is TRBJ2-3, with 12 bases fitting TRBD2. Germline CDR1 reads SGHRS; CDR2 reads YFSETQ. J lost 3 bases, V lost 4 bases, and 3 bases had no gene match. This CDR3 region has 15 residues. CDR3 in DNA: TGCGCCAGCAGCCGAGGACTAGCGGGGACAGATACGCAGTATTTT. It specifies CASSRGLAGTDTQYF.

This clone came up a few times. The genes are TRBV5-6 and TRBJ2-7; possible D gene TRBD2, 7 bases. CDR1 and CDR2 from the germline V gene are SGHDT and YYEEEE. Trimming stripped 4 bases from V and 4 bases from J, with 15 bases between. The CDR3 loop spans 14 amino acids. The CDR3 bases are TGTGCCAGCAGCCCCCGGGGGGCGGATTACGAGCAGTACTTC. Its protein is CASSPRGADYEQYF.

The V gene is TRBV2, the J gene TRBJ2-2; maybe TRBD1 (5 bases). The CDR3 runs 15 residues. In germline, CDR1 is SNHLY, CDR2 FYNNEI. V was trimmed by 8 bases and J by 1 base, leaving 14 bases between them. The CDR3 region is CASGRTPLNTGELFF. The CDR3 bases are TGTGCCAGCGGTCGGACACCCTTGAACACCGGGGAGCTGTTTTTT.

The genes are TRBV6-1 and TRBJ1-1; TRBD1 agrees at 7 bases. Trimming removed 4 bases from V and 0 bases from J; junction bases left unmatched: 20. The CDR3 is 20 amino acids. Germline CDR1 and CDR2: MNHNS and SASEGT. The CDR3 sequence: CASSVPGQTSTITMNTEAFF. The CDR3 DNA sequence: TGTGCCAGCAGTGTTCCGGGACAGACCTCTACGATCACCATGAACACTGAAGCTTTCTTT.

This clone was seen only a few times. This chain uses TRBV11-2 with TRBJ1-6, with D maybe TRBD1 (5 bases). With 0 bases removed from V and 9 bases from J, the gap between germline ends came to 12 bases. CDR3 length: 15 residues. CDR1 is SGHAT, CDR2 FQNNGV, per germline. The CDR3 nucleotides read TGTGCCAGCAGCTTAGACACAGGCTTCTCTTCACCCCTCCACTTT. It yields the protein CASSLDTGFSSPLHF.

V is TRBV7-2 and J is TRBJ2-5, with D uncertain. The CDR3 covers 15 residues. V shed 3 bases and J shed 0 bases, with 11 bases lying between them. In germline, CDR1 is SGHTA, CDR2 FQGNSA. The CDR3 region has the DNA TGTGCCAGCAGCTTTCCCCCCCAGTACCAAGAGACCCAGTACTTC. This codes for CASSFPPQYQETQYF. Filled out from reference TRBV7-2 and TRBJ2-5, the complete variable domain reads GAGVSQSPSNKVTEKGKDVELRCDPISGHTALYWYRQSLGQGLEFLIYFQGNSAPDKSGLPSDRFSAERTGGSVSTLTIQRTQQEDSAVYLCASSFPPQYQETQYFGPGTRLLVL.

This chain links TRBV7-2 with TRBJ1-2; D gene unclear. The CDR3 loop spans 12 amino acids. Trimming shortened V by 5 bases and J by 7 bases, and 11 bases separated the two germline ends. From germline, CDR1 is SGHTA and CDR2 FQGNSA. CDR3 region: CASSPHQLGYTF. As DNA, the CDR3 is TGTGCCAGCAGCCCACATCAACTTGGCTACACCTTC.

This clone appeared a single time. The rearrangement joins TRBV5-1 to TRBJ2-3, with D unclear. Germline CDR1 and CDR2: SGHRS and YFSETQ. Deletions cut 3 bases from V and 2 bases from J, with 16 bases between. The length of the CDR3 is 16 residues. CDR3 loop: CASSSLLQGPTDTQYF. The CDR3 nucleotides read TGCGCCAGCAGCTCCCTGCTCCAAGGCCCCACAGATACGCAGTATTTT.

The rearrangement uses TRBV21-1 and TRBJ1-4; TRBD1 is the table's D call, not checked against the DNA. TRBV21-1 constitutes a pseudogene. There are 16 residues in the CDR3. As DNA, the CDR3 is TGTGCCAGCAGCGCACACAGGGGGACAACTAATGAAAAACTGTTTTTT. This encodes CASSAHRGTTNEKLFF.

V gene TRBV11-2 combines with J gene TRBJ2-3; the match to TRBD2 covers 7 bases. The J segment lost 2 bases and the V segment lost 4 bases, leaving 9 bases of the junction unmatched. The CDR3 runs to 16 residues. CDR1 and CDR2 (germline): SGHAT, FQNNGV. CDR3 sequence: CASSWTSSGLTDTQYF. The DNA of the CDR3 is TGTGCCAGCAGCTGGACCTCTAGCGGACTCACAGATACGCAGTATTTT. Looking up the rest from reference TRBV11-2 and TRBJ2-3 gives the full variable domain: EAGVAQSPRYKIIEKRQSVAFWCNPISGHATLYWYQQILGQGPKLLIQFQNNGVVDDSQLPKDRFSAERLKGVDSTLKIQPAKLEDSAVYLCASSWTSSGLTDTQYFGPGTRLTVL.

This rearrangement joins TRBV5-1 to TRBJ2-2, with TRBD1 matching 9 bases. The germline V gene encodes CDR1 SGHRS and CDR2 YFSETQ. V lost 3 bases and J lost 4; bases outside the gene matches: 4. The CDR3 covers 15 residues. The CDR3 is CASSSQGAFTGELFF. The CDR3 coding sequence is TGCGCCAGCAGCTCACAGGGGGCTTTCACCGGGGAGCTGTTTTTT.

The table lists this clone with a count of one. V gene TRBV6-5 combines with J gene TRBJ1-1, with no clear D. CDR1 MNHEY and CDR2 SVGAGI come from the germline V gene. This CDR3 comprises 14 residues. V shed 2 bases and J shed 2 bases, with 9 bases lying between them. The CDR3, as DNA: TGTGCCAGCAGTTACATGGGCAGTAACACTGAAGCTTTCTTT. As protein: CASSYMGSNTEAFF.